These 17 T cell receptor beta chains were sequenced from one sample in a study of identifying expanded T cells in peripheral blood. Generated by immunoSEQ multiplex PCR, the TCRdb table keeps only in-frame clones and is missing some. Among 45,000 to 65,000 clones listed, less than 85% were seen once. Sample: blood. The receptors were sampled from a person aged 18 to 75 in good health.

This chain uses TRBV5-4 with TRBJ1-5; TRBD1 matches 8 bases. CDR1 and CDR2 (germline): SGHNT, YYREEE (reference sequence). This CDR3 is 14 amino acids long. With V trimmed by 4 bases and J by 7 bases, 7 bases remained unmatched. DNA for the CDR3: TGTGCCAGCAGCGTTGGGGGGACAGGACAGCCCCAGCATTTT. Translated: CASSVGGTGQPQHF. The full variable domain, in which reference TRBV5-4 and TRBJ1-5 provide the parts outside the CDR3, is ETGVTQSPTHLIKTRGQQVTLRCSSQSGHNTVSWYQQALGQGPQFIFQYYREEENGRGNFPPRFSGLQFPNYSSELNVNALELDDSALYLCASSVGGTGQPQHFGDGTRLSIL.

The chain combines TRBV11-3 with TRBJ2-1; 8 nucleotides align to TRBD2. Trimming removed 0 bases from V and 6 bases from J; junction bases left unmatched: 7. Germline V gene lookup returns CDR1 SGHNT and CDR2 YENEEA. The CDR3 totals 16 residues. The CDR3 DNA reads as TGTGCCAGCAGCTTAGACTTAAGCGGGAGCGGCAATGAGCAGTTCTTC. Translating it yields CASSLDLSGSGNEQFF.

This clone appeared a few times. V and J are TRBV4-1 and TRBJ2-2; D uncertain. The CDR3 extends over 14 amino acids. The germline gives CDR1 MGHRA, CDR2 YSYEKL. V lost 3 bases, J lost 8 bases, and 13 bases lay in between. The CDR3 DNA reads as TGCGCCAGCAGCCAGGCCAACGCAGCGGGGGAGCTGTTTTTT. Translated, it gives CASSQANAAGELFF.

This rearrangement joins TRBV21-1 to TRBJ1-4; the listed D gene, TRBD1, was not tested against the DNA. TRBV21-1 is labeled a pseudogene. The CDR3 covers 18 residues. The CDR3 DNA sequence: TGTGCCAGCAGCAAAGGTACTAGGCTCAGGACAGTTAATGAAAAACTGTTTTTT. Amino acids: CASSKGTRLRTVNEKLFF.

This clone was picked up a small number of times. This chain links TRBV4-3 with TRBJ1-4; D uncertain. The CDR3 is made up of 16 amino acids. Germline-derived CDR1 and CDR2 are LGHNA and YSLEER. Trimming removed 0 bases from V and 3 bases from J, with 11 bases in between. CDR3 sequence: CASSQDFRAANEKLFF. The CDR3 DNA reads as TGCGCCAGCAGCCAAGATTTCCGGGCAGCTAATGAAAAACTGTTTTTT.

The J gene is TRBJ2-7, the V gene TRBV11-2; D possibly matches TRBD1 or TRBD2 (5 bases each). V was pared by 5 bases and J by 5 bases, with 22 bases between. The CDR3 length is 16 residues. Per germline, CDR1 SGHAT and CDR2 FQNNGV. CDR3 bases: TGTGCCAGCAGCAGCCGTAGTTCCGGGGCGCAGAACGAGCAGTACTTC. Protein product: CASSSRSSGAQNEQYF.

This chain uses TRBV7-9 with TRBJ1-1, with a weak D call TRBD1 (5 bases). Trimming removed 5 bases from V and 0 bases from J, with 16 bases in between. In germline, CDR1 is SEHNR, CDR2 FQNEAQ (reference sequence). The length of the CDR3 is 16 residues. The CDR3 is CASSRETGPVNTEAFF. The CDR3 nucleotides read TGTGCCAGCAGCCGTGAAACGGGACCCGTGAACACTGAAGCTTTCTTT.

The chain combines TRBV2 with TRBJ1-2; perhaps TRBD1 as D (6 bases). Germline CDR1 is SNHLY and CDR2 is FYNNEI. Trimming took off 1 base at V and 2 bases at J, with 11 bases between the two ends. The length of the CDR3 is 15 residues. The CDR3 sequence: CASSEGGAANYGYTF. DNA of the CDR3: TGTGCCAGCAGTGAAGGGGGGGCAGCCAACTATGGCTACACCTTC.

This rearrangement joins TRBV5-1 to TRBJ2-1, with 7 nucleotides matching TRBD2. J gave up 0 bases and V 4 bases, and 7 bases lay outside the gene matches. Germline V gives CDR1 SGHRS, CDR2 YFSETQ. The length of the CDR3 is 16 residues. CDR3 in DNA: TGCGCCAGCAGCAGGGAAGCGGGGAGCTCCTACAATGAGCAGTTCTTC. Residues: CASSREAGSSYNEQFF.

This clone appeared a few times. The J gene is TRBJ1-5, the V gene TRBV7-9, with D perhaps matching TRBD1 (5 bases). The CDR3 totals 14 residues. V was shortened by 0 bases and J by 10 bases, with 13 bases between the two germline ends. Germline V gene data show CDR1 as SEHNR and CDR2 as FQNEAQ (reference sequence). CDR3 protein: CASSLAGALNPQHF. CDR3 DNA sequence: TGTGCCAGCAGCTTAGCTGGGGCCCTTAATCCCCAGCATTTT.

The CDR3 DNA is TGTGCCAGCAGCTTGGGTAGGACGCCAGGCGGAGAGACCCAGTACTTC. Translated: CASSLGRTPGGETQYF. This chain links TRBV5-7 with TRBJ2-5, with D unclear. TRBV5-7 is filed as an ORF, its function uncertain. The V end lost 0 bases, the J end lost 4 bases, and 16 bases lay between the germline ends. CDR3 length equals 16 residues.

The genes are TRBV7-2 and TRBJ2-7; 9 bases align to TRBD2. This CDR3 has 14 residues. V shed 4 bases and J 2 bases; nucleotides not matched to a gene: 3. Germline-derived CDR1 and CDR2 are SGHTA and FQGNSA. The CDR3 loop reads CASSSPSGAYEQYF. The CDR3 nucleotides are TGTGCCAGCAGCTCCCCTAGCGGGGCCTACGAGCAGTACTTC.

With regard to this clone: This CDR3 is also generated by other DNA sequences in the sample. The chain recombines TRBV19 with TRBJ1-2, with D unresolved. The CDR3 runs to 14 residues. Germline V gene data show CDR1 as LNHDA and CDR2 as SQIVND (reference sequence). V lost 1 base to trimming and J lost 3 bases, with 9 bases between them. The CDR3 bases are TGTGCCAGTAGTATAGCTCGGGCGGACTATGGCTACACCTTC. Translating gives CASSIARADYGYTF.

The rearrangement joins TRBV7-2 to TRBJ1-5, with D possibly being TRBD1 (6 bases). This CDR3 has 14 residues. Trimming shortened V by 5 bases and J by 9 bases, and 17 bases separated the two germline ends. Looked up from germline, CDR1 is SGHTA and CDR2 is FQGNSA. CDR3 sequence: CASSKDSPVGPQHF. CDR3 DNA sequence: TGTGCCAGCAGCAAGGACAGCCCCGTGGGGCCCCAGCATTTT.

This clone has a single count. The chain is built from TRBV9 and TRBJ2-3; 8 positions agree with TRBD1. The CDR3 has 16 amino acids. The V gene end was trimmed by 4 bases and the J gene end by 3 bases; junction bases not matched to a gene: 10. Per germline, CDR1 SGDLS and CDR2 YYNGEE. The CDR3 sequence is CASSPGGTGSTDTQYF. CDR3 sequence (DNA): TGTGCCAGCAGCCCCGGAGGGACAGGATCTACAGATACGCAGTATTTT. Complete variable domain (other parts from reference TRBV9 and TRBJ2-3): DSGVTQTPKHLITATGQRVTLRCSPRSGDLSVYWYQQSLDQGLQFLIQYYNGEERAKGNILERFSAQQFPDLHSELNLSSLELGDSALYFCASSPGGTGSTDTQYFGPGTRLTVL.

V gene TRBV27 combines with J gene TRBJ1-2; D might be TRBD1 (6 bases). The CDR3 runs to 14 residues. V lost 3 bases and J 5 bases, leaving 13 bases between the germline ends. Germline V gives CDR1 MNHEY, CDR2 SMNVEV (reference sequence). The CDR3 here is CASSFRSGEYGYTF. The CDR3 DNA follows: TGTGCCAGCAGTTTTAGGTCAGGGGAATATGGCTACACCTTC.

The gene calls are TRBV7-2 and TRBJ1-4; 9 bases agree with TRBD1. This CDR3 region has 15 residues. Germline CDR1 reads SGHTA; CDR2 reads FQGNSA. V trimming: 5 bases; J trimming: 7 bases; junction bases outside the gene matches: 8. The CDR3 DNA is TGTGCCAGCAGCAGGGGGGGGACAGGGATTGAAAAACTGTTTTTT. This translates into CASSRGGTGIEKLFF.